These 30 T cell receptor beta chains were sequenced from one sample in a study of cytotoxic CD8 clonotypes in ibrutinib-treated CLL. The assay was immunoSEQ multiplex PCR, and TCRdb's table has in-frame clones only and misses some. This table has about 140,000 clones, about 84% appearing once. Material: PBMCs, obtained after 36 months of ibrutinib treatment. The source is a human donor with chronic lymphocytic leukemia.

The chain is built from TRBV2 and TRBJ1-3; a possible D gene is TRBD1 (6 bases). V dropped 6 bases and J dropped 0 bases, with 12 bases sitting between them. CDR1 SNHLY and CDR2 FYNNEI come from the germline V gene. This CDR3 is 15 amino acids long. CDR3 loop: CASSVQGYSGNTIYF. CDR3 in DNA: TGTGCCAGCAGCGTTCAGGGGTACTCTGGAAACACCATATATTTT. The full variable domain, completed using reference TRBV2 and TRBJ1-3, is EPEVTQTPSHQVTQMGQEVILRCVPISNHLYFYWYRQILGQKVEFLVSFYNNEISEKSEIFDDQFSVERPDGSNFTLKIRSTKLEDSAMYFCASSVQGYSGNTIYFGEGSWLTVV.

The chain recombines TRBV28 with TRBJ2-5; no reliable D call. The CDR3 has 17 amino acids. The V end lost 3 bases, the J end lost 3 bases, and 20 bases lay between the germline ends. CDR1 and CDR2 (germline): MDHEN, SYDVKM. CDR3 amino acids: CASSFGGVDLTKETQYF. CDR3 DNA: TGTGCCAGCAGTTTCGGTGGAGTCGATCTAACCAAAGAGACCCAGTACTTC.

The chain is built from TRBV5-1 and TRBJ2-1, with a weak D call TRBD1 (5 bases). CDR3 length equals 15 residues. CDR1 is SGHRS and CDR2 is YFSETQ in the germline V gene. V was cut by 3 bases and J by 2 bases, with 12 bases left in between. CDR3 bases: TGCGCCAGCAGCTCGGAGACAGAAGCCTACAATGAGCAGTTCTTC. Translation: CASSSETEAYNEQFF.

This sequence joins TRBV29-1 and TRBJ2-7; 8 bases agree with TRBD2. This CDR3 comprises 13 residues. CDR1 is SQVTM, CDR2 ANQGSEA, per germline. With V trimmed by 6 bases and J by 2 bases, 6 bases remained unmatched. The CDR3 protein is CSVTRGLAYEQYF. In nucleotides, the CDR3 is TGCAGCGTAACAAGGGGACTAGCCTACGAGCAGTACTTC.

The chain links TRBV9 to TRBJ2-5; D is unclear. V lost 0 bases and J 2 bases, leaving 8 bases between the germline ends. Germline V gene sequence: CDR1 SGDLS, CDR2 YYNGEE. This CDR3 is built from 14 residues. The chain's CDR3 is CASSVDPSQETQYF. CDR3 DNA: TGTGCCAGCAGCGTAGACCCATCTCAAGAGACCCAGTACTTC.

This clone was detected only once. V usage is TRBV27 and J usage is TRBJ1-1; no clear D. V dropped 1 base and J dropped 0 bases, with 9 bases sitting between them. The CDR3 spans 15 residues. Germline V gene lookup returns CDR1 MNHEY and CDR2 SMNVEV (reference sequence). CDR3 coding DNA: TGTGCCAGCAGTTTATGGGTGGGTATGAACACTGAAGCTTTCTTT. Amino acid sequence: CASSLWVGMNTEAFF.

The rearrangement links TRBV13 to TRBJ2-7; D not certain. V gave up 2 bases and J gave up 6 bases, with 8 bases separating them. The CDR3 is 12 amino acids. The germline CDR1 and CDR2 sequences are PRHDT and FYEKMQ (reference sequence). The CDR3: CASSLMSPEQYF. The CDR3 nucleotides read TGTGCCAGCAGCTTAATGTCTCCCGAGCAGTACTTC.

This rearrangement joins TRBV5-6 to TRBJ1-1, with D perhaps TRBD1 (5 bases). The CDR3 is 12 residues long. The V end lost 1 base, the J end lost 6 bases, and 7 bases lay between the germline ends. CDR1 and CDR2 from the germline V gene are SGHDT and YYEEEE. The DNA for the CDR3 is TGTGCCAGCAGCTTGTGGGGGGCTGAAGCTTTCTTT. It yields the protein CASSLWGAEAFF.

The gene calls are TRBV9 and TRBJ1-1, with D unresolved. In germline, CDR1 is SGDLS, CDR2 YYNGEE. Trimming removed 0 bases from V and 0 bases from J, with 15 bases in between. The CDR3 spans 17 residues. Here the CDR3 reads CASSVGFGRFMNTEAFF. DNA for the CDR3: TGTGCCAGCAGCGTAGGGTTTGGGCGGTTCATGAACACTGAAGCTTTCTTT.

The count of this clone is one. The rearrangement joins TRBV4-2 to TRBJ2-5; D not certain. Germline values: CDR1 LGHNA, CDR2 YNFKEQ. The V gene lost 0 bases and the J gene lost 2 bases, with 13 bases spanning the gap. The CDR3 spans 16 residues. The CDR3 DNA reads TGTGCCAGCAGCCAAGATCTGCCGCGACCACAAGAGACCCAGTACTTC. Protein product: CASSQDLPRPQETQYF.

Only a few counts were recorded for this clone. V gene TRBV6-5 combines with J gene TRBJ1-1; D remains ambiguous. The CDR3 is 13 residues long. CDR1 is MNHEY, CDR2 SVGAGI, per germline. V lost 2 bases to trimming and J lost 4 bases, with 8 bases between them. The CDR3 loop reads CASSYNEATEAFF. The CDR3 bases are TGTGCCAGCAGTTACAATGAGGCCACTGAAGCTTTCTTT.

The chain combines TRBV21-1 with TRBJ2-1; TRBD1 reflects the table's D call only, with no check against the DNA. TRBV21-1 is deemed a pseudogene. The CDR3 extends over 15 amino acids. CDR3: CASSKEQVSYNEQFF. The CDR3 DNA follows: TGTGCCAGCAGCAAAGAACAGGTCTCCTACAATGAGCAGTTCTTC.

The chain combines TRBV29-1 with TRBJ1-2; D unclear. V dropped 7 bases and J dropped 8 bases, with 20 bases sitting between them. The CDR3 is made up of 13 amino acids. Germline V lookup: CDR1 SQVTM, CDR2 ANQGSEA. CDR3: CSATPAGLGGYTF. In DNA, the CDR3 is TGCAGCGCAACTCCTGCGGGGTTGGGGGGCTACACCTTC.

This clone was detected only once. The CDR3 here is CASSLDGQGVGPQHF. CDR3 DNA sequence: TGCGCCAGCAGCTTGGACGGACAGGGCGTCGGGCCCCAGCATTTT. The chain employs TRBV5-1 and TRBJ1-5, with 8 nucleotides matching TRBD1. The CDR3 runs to 15 residues. V trimming: 0 bases; J trimming: 9 bases; junction bases outside the gene matches: 8. Germline loops: CDR1 SGHRS, CDR2 YFSETQ.

DNA of the CDR3: TGTGCCAGCAGCCCTATAGCGGGTAACTACGAGCAGTACTTC. Translating it yields CASSPIAGNYEQYF. The chain couples TRBV7-9 to TRBJ2-7; 7 nucleotides line up with TRBD2. The CDR3 covers 14 residues. V shed 5 bases and J 3 bases; nucleotides not matched to a gene: 7. Per germline, CDR1 SEHNR and CDR2 FQNEAQ (reference sequence). The whole variable domain, filled in from reference TRBV7-9 and TRBJ2-7, reads DTGVSQNPRHKITKRGQNVTFRCDPISEHNRLYWYRQTLGQGPEFLTYFQNEAQLEKSRLLSDRFSAERPKGSFSTLEIQRTEQGDSAMYLCASSPIAGNYEQYFGPGTRLTVT.

J is TRBJ1-2 and V is TRBV6-5, with D hard to call. Deletions cut 0 bases from V and 8 bases from J, with 13 bases between. There are 14 residues in the CDR3. The germline gives CDR1 MNHEY, CDR2 SVGAGI. As DNA, the CDR3 is TGTGCCAGCAGTTACTCGATGGCCTTTCGGGGCTACACCTTC. Encoded protein: CASSYSMAFRGYTF.

The chain is built from TRBV5-4 and TRBJ2-3, with 10 bases lining up with TRBD2. CDR1 is SGHNT and CDR2 is YYREEE in the germline V gene (reference sequence). The CDR3 extends over 17 amino acids. V dropped 7 bases and J dropped 1; count of bases not matched to a gene: 12. The CDR3 DNA reads TGTGCCAGCTCCCGGGGTCTAGCGGGGGTCGGCACAGATACGCAGTATTTT. This sequence encodes CASSRGLAGVGTDTQYF.

This chain connects TRBV6-6 to TRBJ2-7; D ambiguous. Germline CDR1 is MNHNY and CDR2 is SVGAGI (reference sequence). V was shortened by 8 bases and J by 4 bases, with 15 bases between the two germline ends. The CDR3 has 13 residues. The CDR3 region has the DNA TGTGCCAGCGGCCCCCCAGCCATTTACGAGCAGTACTTC. This encodes CASGPPAIYEQYF.

This chain joins TRBV27 and TRBJ2-2; the D call may be TRBD1 or TRBD2 (5 bases each). The V and J ends lost 1 base and 0 bases respectively, with 15 bases between them. CDR1 is MNHEY and CDR2 is SMNVEV in the germline V gene (reference sequence). The CDR3 is 18 residues long. The CDR3, as DNA: TGTGCCAGCAGTTTATTTGAGAGGGGTACTCCGAACACCGGGGAGCTGTTTTTT. Amino acid sequence: CASSLFERGTPNTGELFF.

In this sample, this clone turned up once. The chain employs TRBV5-1 and TRBJ1-4; TRBD1 might be the D (6 bases). Trimming left V 5 bases short and J 8 bases short, with 10 bases between. Per germline, CDR1 SGHRS and CDR2 YFSETQ. The CDR3 loop spans 12 amino acids. CDR3 amino acids: CASRGDTEKLFF. The CDR3, as DNA: TGCGCCAGCAGGGGGGACACCGAAAAACTGTTTTTT.

The chain uses TRBV29-1 and TRBJ2-7; TRBD1 matches 8 bases. Trimming took 7 bases from V and 7 from J; bases not matched to a gene: 6. The germline gives CDR1 SQVTM, CDR2 ANQGSEA. The CDR3 runs 11 residues. The DNA for the CDR3 is TGCAGCGCCAGACAGGGGCGAGAGCAGTACTTC. Translation: CSARQGREQYF.

The J gene is TRBJ2-7, the V gene TRBV28; D gene uncertain. The CDR3 has 12 amino acids. CDR1 MDHEN and CDR2 SYDVKM come from the germline V gene. This CDR3 reads CGPRLGSYEQYF. The CDR3 DNA sequence: TGTGGTCCGAGATTGGGTTCATACGAGCAGTACTTC.

The rearrangement joins TRBV28 to TRBJ2-6, with 9 bases lining up with TRBD1. Trimming removed 7 bases from V and 0 bases from J; junction bases left unmatched: 7. The CDR3 is made up of 17 amino acids. CDR1 is MDHEN and CDR2 is SYDVKM in the germline V gene. The CDR3 loop is CASITGGEPSGANVLTF. The CDR3 DNA is TGTGCCAGCATTACAGGGGGCGAACCCTCTGGGGCCAACGTCCTGACTTTC.

The chain recombines TRBV20-1 with TRBJ2-7; possible D gene TRBD1, 5 bases. The CDR3 loop spans 11 amino acids. Trimming cost V 4 bases and J 4 bases, with 8 bases left between them. Germline CDR1 DFQATT, CDR2 SNEGSKA (reference sequence). CDR3 region: CSATGLYEQYF. In DNA form, the CDR3 reads TGCAGTGCTACAGGGTTGTACGAGCAGTACTTC.

The V gene is TRBV30, the J gene TRBJ1-2; 8 bases match TRBD1. The CDR3 extends over 15 amino acids. After removal of 2 bases from V and 5 bases from J, the junction contained 10 bases not matched to a gene. Germline lookup yields CDR1 GTSNPN and CDR2 SVGIG (reference sequence). For the CDR3, the DNA is TGTGCCTGGAGTCCCCCTCAGGGGGCGCGGTATGGCTACACCTTC. Its translation is CAWSPPQGARYGYTF.

V is TRBV27 and J is TRBJ1-5, with a tentative D call TRBD1 (5 bases). CDR1 is MNHEY and CDR2 is SMNVEV in the germline V gene (reference sequence). Trimming removed 5 bases from V and 5 bases from J, with 13 bases in between. The CDR3 has 14 amino acids. This CDR3 is CASSLIGGDQPQHF. The CDR3 region has the DNA TGTGCCAGCAGTCTCATCGGGGGGGATCAGCCCCAGCATTTT.

This chain connects TRBV5-1 to TRBJ2-7, with TRBD1 matching 8 bases. V lost 4 bases, J lost 2 bases, and 5 bases stayed unmatched. This CDR3 has 14 residues. CDR1 and CDR2 from the germline V gene are SGHRS and YFSETQ. CDR3 loop: CASSGGTGAYEQYF. The CDR3, as DNA: TGCGCCAGCAGCGGGGGGACAGGAGCCTACGAGCAGTACTTC.

The V and J genes are TRBV28 and TRBJ1-5; D not certain. Trimming removed 4 bases from V and 7 bases from J, with 11 bases in between. The CDR3 contains 13 residues. The germline CDR1 and CDR2 sequences are MDHEN and SYDVKM. CDR3 DNA: TGTGCCAGCAGTTCTCCCCACCGACAGCCCCAGCATTTT. Its protein product is CASSSPHRQPQHF.

CDR3 DNA sequence: TGTGCCAGCAGCACGCGGGACAGGGACACAGATACGCAGTATTTT. Its translation is CASSTRDRDTDTQYF. The chain carries TRBV28 and TRBJ2-3; 9 bases fit TRBD1. Germline lookup yields CDR1 MDHEN and CDR2 SYDVKM. V trimming: 6 bases; J trimming: 2 bases; junction bases outside the gene matches: 6. The CDR3 is made up of 15 amino acids.

The rearrangement uses TRBV6-1 and TRBJ2-4, with D possibly being TRBD1 (5 bases). V shed 8 bases and J shed 3 bases, with 14 bases lying between them. Germline assignment: CDR1 MNHNS and CDR2 SASEGT. The CDR3 is 14 residues long. CDR3 sequence: CASGAGWDKNIQYF. The CDR3 nucleotides are TGTGCCAGCGGGGCAGGGTGGGACAAAAACATTCAGTACTTC.